A selection of T cell receptor beta chains follows, all from one sample in a study of blood T cells in healthy people across ages. TCRdb fed the 5' RACE reads into MiXCR, producing one record per CDR3 protein. The sample holds around 1,600,000 distinct CDR3 sequences, approximately 43% seen once. Sequenced input: blood. The receptors here all came from a woman between 18 and 29 years old in good health. Each CDR3 is given with its conserved first and last residue. Each record gives: V gene, J gene, clone size, D gene, CDR3 DNA, CDR3 protein. The D gene is left open where the match is weak. Clone size is shown for a subset of rows, as once, few, many or a class of expanded clone.

V: TRBV29-1
J: TRBJ2-5
size: few
D: NA
DNA: TGCAGCGCCTTGGGGCGGGACGTGAGGAAGACCCAGTACTTC
CDR3: CSALGRDVRKTQYF

V: TRBV25-1
J: TRBJ1-2
size: few
D: NA
DNA: TGTGCCAGCAGTGAAGCAGGGTACTATGGCTACACCTTC
CDR3: CASSEAGYYGYTF

V: TRBV2
J: TRBJ2-1
size: NA
D: NA
DNA: TGTGCCAGCAGTGCTTTCTCCGGGGGCGGAATTGTTGAGCAGTTCTTC
CDR3: CASSAFSGGGIVEQFF

V: TRBV21-1
J: TRBJ1-2
size: few
D: NA
DNA: TGTGCCAGCAGCAAAGTTGGGGACCCCGGGGACTATGGCTACACCTTC
CDR3: CASSKVGDPGDYGYTF

V: TRBV6-6
J: TRBJ2-4
size: NA
D: NA
DNA: TGTGCCAGCAGTGACTCCCCGGGGAGACTTCAGTACTTC
CDR3: CASSDSPGRLQYF

V: TRBV28
J: TRBJ1-2
size: many
D: NA
DNA: TGTGCCAGCAGTCCTGGGGGTCACAGGGACAACTATGGCTACACCTTC
CDR3: CASSPGGHRDNYGYTF

V: TRBV12-3/TRBV12-4
J: TRBJ2-5
size: few
D: NA
DNA: TGTGCCAGCAGTCGGACAGCTATAGAGACCCAGTACTTC
CDR3: CASSRTAIETQYF

V: TRBV9
J: TRBJ2-1
size: few
D: TRBD2
DNA: TGTGCCAGCAGCGTAGTTTCTAGCGGGAGCTCTGGAGAGCAGTTCTTC
CDR3: CASSVVSSGSSGEQFF

V: TRBV11-2
J: TRBJ2-5
size: NA
D: NA
DNA: TGTGCCAGCAGCTATGACACCTTGGGAGAGACCCAGTACTTC
CDR3: CASSYDTLGETQYF

V: TRBV4-2
J: TRBJ1-5
size: once
D: NA
DNA: TGTGCCAGCAGCCAAGATGGGGGGGGCGGCAATCAGCCCCAGCATTTT
CDR3: CASSQDGGGGNQPQHF

V: TRBV25-1
J: TRBJ2-5
size: few
D: NA
DNA: TGTGCCAGCAGCGAGGTGGGAGAGACCCAGTACTTC
CDR3: CASSEVGETQYF

V: TRBV9
J: TRBJ2-2
size: once
D: TRBD2
DNA: TGTGCCAGCAGCCCTCAAGTGGGGGGGAGCACCGGGGAGCTGTTTTTT
CDR3: CASSPQVGGSTGELFF

V: TRBV5-1
J: TRBJ1-4
size: NA
D: TRBD1
DNA: TGCGCCAGCGGGGGACAGGACGGCGAAAAACTGTTTTTT
CDR3: CASGGQDGEKLFF

V: TRBV7-9
J: TRBJ2-5
size: NA
D: TRBD2
DNA: TGTGCCAGCAGCTCTAGACTAGCGACAAGTGTCCAGACCCAGTACTTC
CDR3: CASSSRLATSVQTQYF

V: TRBV29-1
J: TRBJ2-3
size: many
D: TRBD1
DNA: TGCAGCGTTGAAGGACAGGGGCCCACAGATACGCAGTATTTT
CDR3: CSVEGQGPTDTQYF

V: TRBV27
J: TRBJ2-1
size: NA
D: TRBD2
DNA: TGTGCCAGCAGTTTATTAGCGGGAGAACCCAATGAGCAGTTCTTC
CDR3: CASSLLAGEPNEQFF

V: TRBV10-3
J: TRBJ1-5
size: few
D: NA
DNA: TGTGCCATCAGTGAGTCCGGGACAAATAGCAATCAGCCCCAGCATTTT
CDR3: CAISESGTNSNQPQHF

V: TRBV7-2
J: TRBJ2-4
size: NA
D: NA
DNA: TGTGCCAGCAGCTTCGGTTGGGACGCCAAAAACATTCAGTACTTC
CDR3: CASSFGWDAKNIQYF

V: TRBV4-2
J: TRBJ2-1
size: few
D: NA
DNA: TGTGCCAGCAGCCAACCCGGGACCGCCCCCGATGAGCAGTTCTTC
CDR3: CASSQPGTAPDEQFF

V: TRBV29-1
J: TRBJ2-1
size: few
D: NA
DNA: TGCAGCGTTGAAGAGGCGTCCACCTACAATGAGCAGTTCTTC
CDR3: CSVEEASTYNEQFF

V: TRBV27
J: TRBJ2-2
size: NA
D: TRBD1
DNA: TGTGCCAGCAGTTTAGAGCAGGGGGCGAACACCGGGGAGCTGTTTTTT
CDR3: CASSLEQGANTGELFF

V: TRBV5-1
J: TRBJ2-7
size: NA
D: NA
DNA: TGCGCCAGCAGCTTGGACCACTTCTCCTACGAGCAGTACTTC
CDR3: CASSLDHFSYEQYF

V: TRBV20-1
J: TRBJ2-1
size: NA
D: NA
DNA: TGCAGTGCACTCCCGGTAGGAGGGACCAATGAGCAGTTCTTC
CDR3: CSALPVGGTNEQFF

V: TRBV10-1
J: TRBJ1-1
size: NA
D: NA
DNA: TGCGCCAGCAGTTTACGTGGGGGGTCCCGGGGCACTGAAGCTTTCTTT
CDR3: CASSLRGGSRGTEAFF

V: TRBV15
J: TRBJ2-5
size: few
D: TRBD2
DNA: TGTGCCACCAGCCGGGGACTAGCGGGAGTATTGGAGACCCAGTACTTC
CDR3: CATSRGLAGVLETQYF

V: TRBV6-6
J: TRBJ1-2
size: few
D: TRBD1
DNA: TGTGCCAGCAGTCAGGGCTACAGGGGATTCACCTTC
CDR3: CASSQGYRGFTF

V: TRBV20-1
J: TRBJ1-3
size: NA
D: NA
DNA: TGCAGTGCTCCGACAGAGACCTCTGGAAACACCATATATTTT
CDR3: CSAPTETSGNTIYF

V: TRBV24-1
J: TRBJ1-5
size: NA
D: NA
DNA: TGTGCCACCAGTGATTTGCGACAGGAGGCTATTCAGCCCCAGCATTTT
CDR3: CATSDLRQEAIQPQHF

V: TRBV5-5
J: TRBJ1-2
size: few
D: NA
DNA: TGTGCCAGCAGCTTGGTTAACCAGGGCAGGCTTAACTATGGCTACACCTTC
CDR3: CASSLVNQGRLNYGYTF

V: TRBV4-3
J: TRBJ1-2
size: NA
D: NA
DNA: TGCGCCAGCAGCCAAGAATCAGGGTTCACTAGGGGAGGCTACACCTTC
CDR3: CASSQESGFTRGGYTF

V: TRBV7-3
J: TRBJ2-1
size: NA
D: TRBD2
DNA: TGTGCCAGCAGCTCTCTTAGCGGGCCCAATAGCAATGAGCAGTTCTTC
CDR3: CASSSLSGPNSNEQFF

V: TRBV20-1
J: TRBJ2-1
size: NA
D: NA
DNA: TGCAGTGCTCGAATTCTAGCTGTGTCCTACAATGAGCAGTTCTTC
CDR3: CSARILAVSYNEQFF

V: TRBV11-2
J: TRBJ2-3
size: NA
D: TRBD2
DNA: TGTGCCAGCAGCTTAGGCCGTGGGCGGGGGGGCACAGATACGCAGTATTTT
CDR3: CASSLGRGRGGTDTQYF

V: TRBV9
J: TRBJ2-5
size: NA
D: NA
DNA: TGTGCCAGCGGCCGAGCCGACTGGGAAACCCAGTACTTC
CDR3: CASGRADWETQYF

V: TRBV29-1
J: TRBJ2-7
size: few
D: NA
DNA: TGCAGCGTTGAAGCCCAGATAGACAATGAGCAGTACTTC
CDR3: CSVEAQIDNEQYF

V: TRBV7-9
J: TRBJ2-1
size: NA
D: NA
DNA: TGTGCCAGCAGCTTGGGCGGAATGTTTTACAATGAGCAGTTCTTC
CDR3: CASSLGGMFYNEQFF

V: TRBV12-3/TRBV12-4
J: TRBJ2-3
size: NA
D: TRBD2
DNA: TGTGCCAGCAGTTTTTCTCCGTGGACTAGCGGCACAGATACGCAGTATTTT
CDR3: CASSFSPWTSGTDTQYF

V: TRBV4-3
J: TRBJ1-1
size: few
D: NA
DNA: TGCGCCAGCAGTCAAGATGGGTATAACACTGAAGCTTTCTTT
CDR3: CASSQDGYNTEAFF

V: TRBV5-1
J: TRBJ2-5
size: few
D: TRBD1
DNA: TGCGCCAGCAGCTTGAGGACAGGGAGAGAGACCCAGTACTTC
CDR3: CASSLRTGRETQYF

V: TRBV9
J: TRBJ2-5
size: NA
D: NA
DNA: TGTGCCAGCAGCGTAGACGGTAGCCGGGAGACCCAGTACTTC
CDR3: CASSVDGSRETQYF

V: TRBV12-5
J: TRBJ2-1
size: few
D: TRBD1
DNA: TGTGCTAGTGCCCAGGGGGTGGCGGACAATGAGCAGTTCTTC
CDR3: CASAQGVADNEQFF

V: TRBV10-3
J: TRBJ1-1
size: NA
D: TRBD1
DNA: TGTGCCATCTGGGGTCAGGGGGCCGCTGAAGCTTTCTTT
CDR3: CAIWGQGAAEAFF

V: TRBV15
J: TRBJ2-3
size: NA
D: NA
DNA: TGTGCCACCAGCAGAGATACGGCAGCTAGCACAGATACGCAGTATTTT
CDR3: CATSRDTAASTDTQYF

V: TRBV5-1
J: TRBJ2-3
size: many
D: NA
DNA: TGCGCCAGCAGTCCTAATAGGCCCACAGATACGCAGTATTTT
CDR3: CASSPNRPTDTQYF

V: TRBV11-2
J: TRBJ1-1
size: NA
D: NA
DNA: TGTGCCAGCAGCTTAGAACAAGACCAACTACGGAACACTGAAGCTTTCTTT
CDR3: CASSLEQDQLRNTEAFF

V: TRBV4-1
J: TRBJ1-1
size: NA
D: NA
DNA: TGCGCCAGCGTCGGGGTTCCGGGGGTTCTGGGTGAAGCTTTCTTT
CDR3: CASVGVPGVLGEAFF

V: TRBV27
J: TRBJ1-1
size: few
D: TRBD1
DNA: TGTGCCAGCAGTTTCCCAGGGGGGGCTGAAGCTTTCTTT
CDR3: CASSFPGGAEAFF

V: TRBV5-1
J: TRBJ2-7
size: few
D: TRBD2
DNA: TGCGCCAGCAGCCCCGCTCCCATTATAACTAGCGCAGGCGAGCAGTACTTC
CDR3: CASSPAPIITSAGEQYF

V: TRBV7-9
J: TRBJ2-5
size: NA
D: NA
DNA: TGTGCCAGCAGTCATTTACAGGGAATCGTGTCCCAGTACTTC
CDR3: CASSHLQGIVSQYF

V: TRBV20-1
J: TRBJ2-1
size: few
D: TRBD1
DNA: TGCAGTGCTAGTCCCCCCGGGACAGGGCCCAGTGAGCAGTTCTTC
CDR3: CSASPPGTGPSEQFF

V: TRBV5-6
J: TRBJ2-5
size: NA
D: NA
DNA: TGTGCCAGCAGCTTGTGGGGGCCACGACAAGAGACCCAGTACTTC
CDR3: CASSLWGPRQETQYF

V: TRBV24-1
J: TRBJ2-1
size: NA
D: TRBD2
DNA: TGTGCCACCAGTGATTTTCTAGCGGGATACAATGAGCAGTTCTTC
CDR3: CATSDFLAGYNEQFF

V: TRBV6-1
J: TRBJ1-5
size: few
D: TRBD1
DNA: TGTGCCAGCATCGACAGGGGGTTGGGCAATCAGCCCCAGCATTTT
CDR3: CASIDRGLGNQPQHF

V: TRBV7-3
J: TRBJ2-1
size: NA
D: NA
DNA: TGTGCCAGCAGCTTAACGTGGTTAGAGGGAGAGAATGAGCAGTTCTTC
CDR3: CASSLTWLEGENEQFF

V: TRBV6-5
J: TRBJ1-2
size: many
D: NA
DNA: TGTGCCAGCAGTTACTCGGGGGGTTATGGCTACACCTTC
CDR3: CASSYSGGYGYTF